The clone carrying this TCR beta chain appeared many times. Its antigen is currently unknown. This specimen belongs to a study of T cell repertoires in cytomegalovirus infection. Study overall: Both CMV infection and a matching HLA type were indicated by public TCR beta signatures. Whole-study findings and limits: The ex vivo response was dominated by HLA-C-restricted CMV-specific TCR beta clonotypes.

Germline CDR1 is SGHVS and CDR2 is FNYEAQ. V dropped 5 bases and J dropped 7; count of bases not matched to a gene: 6. The CDR3 consists of 15 residues. MiXCR, run by TCRdb on the reads, gives a single entry per CDR3 protein. Among nearly 550,000 distinct CDR3 sequences listed, approximately 17% were seen once. The V and J genes are TRBV7-6 and TRBJ2-1; 12 nucleotides match TRBD2. Sequences were obtained from CD8+ T cells from PBMCs. The sequence derives from a human donor in good health (CMV status not recorded). Some clones in this sample may be carry-over from other donors' samples. CDR3 nucleotide sequence: TGTGCCAGCAGCGTACTAGCGGGAGGACTTAATGAGCAGTTCTTC. Translating it yields CASSVLAGGLNEQFF. Supplemented by reference TRBV7-6 and TRBJ2-1, the full variable domain reads GAGVSQSPRYKVTKRGQDVALRCDPISGHVSLYWYRQALGQGPEFLTYFNYEAQQDKSGLPNDRFSAERPEGSISTLTIQRTEQRDSAMYRCASSVLAGGLNEQFFGPGTRLTVL.